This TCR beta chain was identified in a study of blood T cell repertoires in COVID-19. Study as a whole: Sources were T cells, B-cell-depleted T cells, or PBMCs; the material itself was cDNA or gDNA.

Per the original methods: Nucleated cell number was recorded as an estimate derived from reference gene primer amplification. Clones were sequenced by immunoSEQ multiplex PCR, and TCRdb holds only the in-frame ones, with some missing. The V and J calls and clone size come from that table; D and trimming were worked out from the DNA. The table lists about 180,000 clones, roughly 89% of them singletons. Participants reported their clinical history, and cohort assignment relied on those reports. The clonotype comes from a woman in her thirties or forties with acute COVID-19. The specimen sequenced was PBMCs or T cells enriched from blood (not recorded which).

CDR3 region: CASTRGTNTGELFF. The CDR3 DNA reads TGTGCCAGCACCAGAGGGACGAACACCGGGGAGCTGTTTTTT. The chain joins TRBV3-1 (or the pseudogene TRBV3-2) to TRBJ2-2; TRBD2 might be the D (5 bases). The germline V gene encodes CDR1 LGHDT and CDR2 YNNKEL (reference sequence). The CDR3 extends over 14 amino acids. The V end lost 7 bases, the J end lost 0 bases, and 9 bases lay between the germline ends.